This entry lists 8 T cell receptor beta chains sequenced from one sample in a study of blood T cell repertoires in COVID-19. Clones were read by immunoSEQ multiplex PCR, and TCRdb kept only the in-frame ones, dropping some. The data hold hundreds of thousands of clones, with over 80% observed a single time. Sample: peripheral blood. These receptors were collected from a man aged 35 to 55 with acute or convalescent COVID-19.

J is TRBJ1-6 and V is TRBV3-1 (or the pseudogene TRBV3-2); D gene unclear. The germline V gene encodes CDR1 LGHDT and CDR2 YNNKEL (reference sequence). V was clipped by 1 base and J by 9 bases, with 13 bases between them. The CDR3 has 15 amino acids. The CDR3 sequence: CASSQGFLDTSPLHF. In DNA, the CDR3 is TGTGCCAGCAGCCAAGGTTTCTTAGATACTTCACCCCTCCACTTT.

The chain uses TRBV7-2 and TRBJ2-5, with 8 nucleotides matching TRBD2. V trimming: 3 bases; J trimming: 6 bases; junction bases outside the gene matches: 18. This CDR3 has 18 amino acids. The germline gives CDR1 SGHTA, CDR2 FQGNSA. CDR3 residues: CASSFAGTSRYEAQTQYF. In nucleotides, the CDR3 is TGTGCCAGCAGCTTTGCCGGGACTAGTAGGTACGAAGCGCAGACCCAGTACTTC.

The chain employs TRBV5-4 and TRBJ2-5; 7 positions match TRBD1. The CDR3 has 13 residues. Trimming removed 4 bases from V and 7 bases from J; junction bases left unmatched: 7. Germline CDR1 reads SGHNT; CDR2 reads YYREEE (reference sequence). CDR3 in amino acids: CASSQTGEGTQYF. CDR3 DNA: TGTGCCAGCAGCCAAACAGGGGAAGGGACCCAGTACTTC.

The CDR3 nucleotides read TGTGCCAGCAGTGAAAACAGGTTAAGAGTCACTGAAGCTTTCTTT. This encodes CASSENRLRVTEAFF. The V call is TRBV25-1, the J call TRBJ1-1; D may be TRBD1 (5 bases). V gave up 2 bases and J gave up 4 bases, with 14 bases separating them. CDR1 is MGHDK and CDR2 is SYGVNS in the germline V gene. CDR3 size: 15 residues.

The chain joins TRBV6-6 to TRBJ2-7; the match to TRBD2 covers 12 bases. Germline loops: CDR1 MNHNY, CDR2 SVGAGI (reference sequence). V was pared by 4 bases and J by 4 bases, with 8 bases of the junction left unmatched. The CDR3 is 16 residues long. CDR3 in DNA: TGTGCCAGCAGTTCCCCCGAACTAGCGGGAGGTTACGAGCAGTACTTC. It encodes CASSSPELAGGYEQYF.

This clone has only a few counts. The chain recombines TRBV6-2 or TRBV6-3 with TRBJ2-3; a weak D match, TRBD2 (6 bases). The V end lost 1 base, the J end lost 2 bases, and 19 bases lay between the germline ends. The length of the CDR3 is 18 residues. Germline CDR1 reads MNHEY; CDR2 reads SVGEGT. The CDR3 DNA reads as TGTGCCAGCAGTTACTGGTTCAGTAGCGGCACCGACACAGATACGCAGTATTTT. Residues: CASSYWFSSGTDTDTQYF.

The chain recombines TRBV4-1 with TRBJ2-5; TRBD1 matches 7 bases. With 0 bases clipped from V and 1 base from J, the junction kept 5 bases outside the gene matches. The CDR3 loop spans 16 amino acids. The germline V gene has CDR1 MGHRA and CDR2 YSYEKL. The CDR3 loop reads CASSQDSRDSQETQYF. The DNA for the CDR3 is TGCGCCAGCAGCCAAGATTCCCGGGACAGCCAAGAGACCCAGTACTTC.

V gene TRBV5-5 combines with J gene TRBJ2-5; the D gene is possibly TRBD2 (5 bases). Looked up from germline, CDR1 is SGHKS and CDR2 is YYEKEE (reference sequence). V dropped 3 bases and J dropped 4 bases, with 13 bases sitting between them. The CDR3 totals 14 residues. In DNA form, the CDR3 reads TGTGCCAGCAGCTGGCTCACGGGGTCAGAGACCCAGTACTTC. Amino acids: CASSWLTGSETQYF.